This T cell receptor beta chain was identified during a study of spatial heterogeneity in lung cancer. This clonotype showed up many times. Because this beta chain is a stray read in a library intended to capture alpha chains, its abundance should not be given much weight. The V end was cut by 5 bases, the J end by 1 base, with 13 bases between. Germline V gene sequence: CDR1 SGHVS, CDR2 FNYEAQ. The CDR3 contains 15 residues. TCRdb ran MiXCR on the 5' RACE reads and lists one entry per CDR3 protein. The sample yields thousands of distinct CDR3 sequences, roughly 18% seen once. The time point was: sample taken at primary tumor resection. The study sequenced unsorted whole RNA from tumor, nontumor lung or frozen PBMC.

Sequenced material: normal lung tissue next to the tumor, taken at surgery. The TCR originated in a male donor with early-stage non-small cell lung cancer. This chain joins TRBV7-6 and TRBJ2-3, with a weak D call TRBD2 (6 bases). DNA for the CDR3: TGTGCCAGCAGCCCTCTGACGGGGGGCACAGATACGCAGTATTTT. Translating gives CASSPLTGGTDTQYF.